The 10 T cell receptor beta chains presented below share a single source sample, sequenced in a study of blood T cell repertoires in COVID-19. Sequencing used immunoSEQ multiplex PCR; TCRdb keeps in-frame clones, though not all of them. Here the sample spans tens of thousands of clones, roughly 80% being singletons. The specimen sequenced was peripheral blood. The receptor source for this set is a woman of 80 years or more with active or convalescent COVID-19.

This chain connects TRBV3-1 (or the pseudogene TRBV3-2) to TRBJ1-4; D is uncertain. The CDR3 contains 14 residues. Germline values: CDR1 LGHDT, CDR2 YNNKEL (reference sequence). V gave up 4 bases and J gave up 8 bases, with 14 bases separating them. CDR3 region: CASSRTGISEKLFF. CDR3 nucleotides: TGTGCCAGCAGCCGTACCGGGATCTCGGAAAAACTGTTTTTT.

About this clone itself: Different DNA sequences within this sample yield the same CDR3. J is TRBJ1-6 and V is TRBV9, with 8 bases that match TRBD1. CDR1 is SGDLS and CDR2 is YYNGEE in the germline V gene. This CDR3 has 15 amino acids. Losses at the gene ends were 3 bases for V and 8 bases for J; bases not matched to a gene: 7. CDR3 DNA sequence: TGTGCCAGCAGCGGCCGGGACAGGATGGATTCACCCCTCCACTTT. Its protein is CASSGRDRMDSPLHF.

About this clone: Other DNA sequences in the sample encode the same CDR3. This chain connects TRBV2 to TRBJ2-2, with 8 bases identical to TRBD1. Germline CDR1 and CDR2: SNHLY and FYNNEI. V lost 6 bases and J lost 0; bases outside the gene matches: 3. The CDR3 is 15 residues long. The DNA for the CDR3 is TGTGCCAGCAGCGGACAGGGCGCGAACACCGGGGAGCTGTTTTTT. It is translated as CASSGQGANTGELFF.

The chain uses TRBV30 and TRBJ2-7; tentatively, D is TRBD1 (7 bases). Trimming shortened V by 3 bases and J by 4 bases, and 16 bases separated the two germline ends. This CDR3 region has 14 residues. Looked up from germline, CDR1 is GTSNPN and CDR2 is SVGIG (reference sequence). As DNA, the CDR3 is TGTGCCTGGAGGGGGGGACAGATGCCATACGAGCAGTACTTC. This sequence encodes CAWRGGQMPYEQYF.

The chain couples TRBV18 to TRBJ2-3, with 9 positions matching TRBD2. This CDR3 is 17 amino acids long. Losses at the gene ends were 2 bases for V and 2 bases for J; bases not matched to a gene: 8. CDR1 KGHSH and CDR2 LQKENI come from the germline V gene. This CDR3 reads CASSPSSGITPTDTQYF. CDR3 bases: TGTGCCAGCTCACCATCTAGCGGGATTACCCCCACAGATACGCAGTATTTT.

CDR3 coding DNA: TGTGCCAGCAGTAAAGAAGGGGGCTCTGGCCAGCCCCAGCATTTT. Translating it yields CASSKEGGSGQPQHF. The chain carries TRBV6-4 and TRBJ1-5, with 7 bases aligning to TRBD1. CDR1 is MRHNA and CDR2 is SNTAGT in the germline V gene. V dropped 5 bases and J dropped 7; count of bases not matched to a gene: 11. The length of the CDR3 is 15 residues.

The chain uses TRBV19 and TRBJ2-5; 9 nucleotides line up with TRBD1. The CDR3 loop spans 14 amino acids. Germline loops: CDR1 LNHDA, CDR2 SQIVND (reference sequence). V trimming: 4 bases; J trimming: 5 bases; junction bases outside the gene matches: 5. CDR3 sequence reads: CASSTGTGWETQYF. As DNA, the CDR3 is TGTGCCAGTAGTACAGGGACAGGGTGGGAGACCCAGTACTTC.

This clone was counted a few times. The chain carries TRBV4-1 and TRBJ2-2, with TRBD2 as a possible D gene (6 bases). V shed 1 base and J shed 6 bases, with 15 bases lying between them. Germline V gene sequence: CDR1 MGHRA, CDR2 YSYEKL. The length of the CDR3 is 16 residues. CDR3 nucleotide sequence: TGCGCCAGCAGCCAAGTGTTGGGGGGTTGGGCCGGGGAGCTGTTTTTT. Its translation: CASSQVLGGWAGELFF.

The V gene is TRBV3-1 (or the pseudogene TRBV3-2), the J gene TRBJ2-7; 11 bases line up with TRBD1. The V and J ends lost 0 bases and 2 bases, in that order; junction bases with no gene match: 6. The CDR3 runs 17 residues. In germline, CDR1 is LGHDT, CDR2 YNNKEL (reference sequence). CDR3 protein: CASSQDFWTGGPYEQYF. Written as DNA, the CDR3 is TGTGCCAGCAGCCAAGACTTTTGGACAGGGGGCCCCTACGAGCAGTACTTC.

J is TRBJ2-3 and V is TRBV3-1 (or the pseudogene TRBV3-2); TRBD2 aligns across 8 bases. This CDR3 region has 20 residues. From germline, CDR1 is LGHDT and CDR2 YNNKEL (reference sequence). The V segment lost 2 bases and the J segment 2 bases; nucleotides outside the gene matches: 18. The CDR3 region has the DNA TGTGCCAGCAGCCAACGCCCTCAATTCGGGGCGGGGGGCTTCACAGATACGCAGTATTTT. Translating gives CASSQRPQFGAGGFTDTQYF.